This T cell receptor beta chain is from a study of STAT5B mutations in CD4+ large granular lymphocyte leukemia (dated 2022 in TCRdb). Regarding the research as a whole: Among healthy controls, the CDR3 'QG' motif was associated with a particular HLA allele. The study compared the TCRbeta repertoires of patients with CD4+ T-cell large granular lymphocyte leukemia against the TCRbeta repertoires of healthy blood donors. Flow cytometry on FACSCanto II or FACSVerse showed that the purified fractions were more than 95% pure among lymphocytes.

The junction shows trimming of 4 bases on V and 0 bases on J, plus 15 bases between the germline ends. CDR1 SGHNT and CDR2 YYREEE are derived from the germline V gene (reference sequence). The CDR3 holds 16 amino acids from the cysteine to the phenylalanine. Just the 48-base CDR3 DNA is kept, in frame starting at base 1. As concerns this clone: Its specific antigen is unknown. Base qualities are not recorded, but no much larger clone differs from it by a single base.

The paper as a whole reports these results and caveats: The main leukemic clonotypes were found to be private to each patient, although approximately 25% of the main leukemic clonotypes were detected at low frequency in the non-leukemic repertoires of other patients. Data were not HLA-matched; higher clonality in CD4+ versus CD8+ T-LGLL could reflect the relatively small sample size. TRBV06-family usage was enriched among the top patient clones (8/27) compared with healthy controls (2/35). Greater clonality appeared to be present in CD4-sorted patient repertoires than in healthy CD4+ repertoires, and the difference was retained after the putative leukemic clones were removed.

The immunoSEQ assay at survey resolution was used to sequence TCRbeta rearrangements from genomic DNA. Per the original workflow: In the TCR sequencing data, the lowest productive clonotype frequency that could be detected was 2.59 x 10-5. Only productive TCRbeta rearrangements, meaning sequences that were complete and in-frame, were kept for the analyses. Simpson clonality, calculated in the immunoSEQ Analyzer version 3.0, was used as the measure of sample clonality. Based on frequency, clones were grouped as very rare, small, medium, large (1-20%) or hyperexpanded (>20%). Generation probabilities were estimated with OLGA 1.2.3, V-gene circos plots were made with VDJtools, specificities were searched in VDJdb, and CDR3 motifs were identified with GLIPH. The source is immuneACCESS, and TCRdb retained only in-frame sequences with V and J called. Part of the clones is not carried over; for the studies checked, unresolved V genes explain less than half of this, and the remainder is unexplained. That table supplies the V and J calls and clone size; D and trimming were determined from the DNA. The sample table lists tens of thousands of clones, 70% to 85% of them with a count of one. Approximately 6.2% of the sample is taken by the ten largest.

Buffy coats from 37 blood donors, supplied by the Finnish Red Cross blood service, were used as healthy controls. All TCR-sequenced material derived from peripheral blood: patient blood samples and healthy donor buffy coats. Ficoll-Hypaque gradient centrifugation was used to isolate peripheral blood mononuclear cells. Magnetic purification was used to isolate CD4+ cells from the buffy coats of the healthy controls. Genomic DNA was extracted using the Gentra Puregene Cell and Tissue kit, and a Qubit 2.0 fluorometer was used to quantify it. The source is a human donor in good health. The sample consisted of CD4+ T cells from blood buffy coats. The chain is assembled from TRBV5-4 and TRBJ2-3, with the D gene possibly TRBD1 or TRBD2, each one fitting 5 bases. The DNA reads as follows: TGTGCCAGCAGCCCCCCTGTCGGGGCTAGCACAGATACGCAGTATTTT. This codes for CASSPPVGASTDTQYF.